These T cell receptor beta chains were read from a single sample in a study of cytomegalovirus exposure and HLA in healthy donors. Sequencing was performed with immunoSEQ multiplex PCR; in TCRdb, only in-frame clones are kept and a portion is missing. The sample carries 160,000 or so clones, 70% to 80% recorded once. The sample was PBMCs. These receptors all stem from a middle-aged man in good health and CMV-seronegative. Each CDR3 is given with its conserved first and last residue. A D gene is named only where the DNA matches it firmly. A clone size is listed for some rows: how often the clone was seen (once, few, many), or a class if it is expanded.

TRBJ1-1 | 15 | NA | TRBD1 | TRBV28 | CASTGTGNMNTEAFF | TGTGCCAGCACCGGGACAGGGAACATGAACACTGAAGCTTTCTTT
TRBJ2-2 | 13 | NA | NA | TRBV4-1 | CASSQAGEVELFF | TGCGCCAGCAGCCAAGCAGGGGAAGTGGAGCTGTTTTTT
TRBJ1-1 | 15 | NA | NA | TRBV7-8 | CASSGGGRGGTEAFF | TGTGCCAGCAGCGGCGGGGGTCGGGGGGGCACTGAAGCTTTCTTT
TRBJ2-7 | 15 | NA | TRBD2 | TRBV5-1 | CASSFAAGVSGEQYF | TGCGCCAGCAGCTTTGCGGCGGGAGTGTCGGGGGAGCAGTACTTC
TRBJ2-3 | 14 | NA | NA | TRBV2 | CAIARTLSTDTQYF | TGTGCCATCGCACGGACTCTGAGCACAGATACGCAGTATTTT
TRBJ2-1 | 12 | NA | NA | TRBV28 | CASEGGNNEQFF | TGTGCCAGCGAGGGTGGGAACAATGAGCAGTTCTTC
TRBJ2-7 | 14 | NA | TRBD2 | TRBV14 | CASSQGPSGYEQYF | TGTGCCAGCAGCCAAGGCCCTAGCGGATACGAGCAGTACTTC
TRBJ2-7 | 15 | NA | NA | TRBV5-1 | CASSLDGQGVYEQYF | TGCGCCAGCAGCTTGGACGGTCAGGGCGTCTACGAGCAGTACTTC
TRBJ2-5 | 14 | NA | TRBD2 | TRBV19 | CASSIGTNTETQYF | TGTGCCAGTAGTATTGGGACTAATACGGAGACCCAGTACTTC
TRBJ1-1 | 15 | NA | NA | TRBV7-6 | CASSLADGGGTEAFF | TGTGCCAGCAGCTTAGCGGATGGGGGGGGCACTGAAGCTTTCTTT
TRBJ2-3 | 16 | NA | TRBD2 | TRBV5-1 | CASSLGGGRAQDTQYF | TGCGCCAGCAGCTTGGGAGGCGGGAGGGCCCAAGATACGCAGTATTTT
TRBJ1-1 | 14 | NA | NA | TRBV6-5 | CASTPDRLGTEAFF | TGTGCCAGCACCCCGGACAGATTAGGCACTGAAGCTTTCTTT
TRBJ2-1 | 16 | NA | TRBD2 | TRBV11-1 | CASSFLAGGSYNEQFF | TGTGCCAGCAGCTTTTTAGCGGGGGGCTCCTACAATGAGCAGTTCTTC
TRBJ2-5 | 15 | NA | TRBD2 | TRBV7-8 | CASTPLERESETQYF | TGTGCCAGCACCCCTCTCGAGCGGGAGTCCGAGACCCAGTACTTC
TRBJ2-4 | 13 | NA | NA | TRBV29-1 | CSVEGLELDIQYF | TGCAGCGTTGAGGGCCTGGAATTGGACATTCAGTACTTC
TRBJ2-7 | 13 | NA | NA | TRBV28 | CASSLVGAYEQYF | TGTGCCAGCAGTTTGGTGGGAGCCTACGAGCAGTACTTC
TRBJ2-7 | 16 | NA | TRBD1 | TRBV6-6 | CASSDSRGPFPYEQYF | TGTGCCAGCAGTGACTCAAGGGGGCCATTTCCCTACGAGCAGTACTTC
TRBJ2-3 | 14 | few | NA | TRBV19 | CASSIPPSTDTQYF | TGTGCCAGTAGTATCCCCCCTAGCACAGATACGCAGTATTTT
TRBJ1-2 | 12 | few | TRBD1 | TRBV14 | CASSEQGPRYTF | TGTGCCAGCAGCGAACAGGGGCCCAGGTACACCTTC
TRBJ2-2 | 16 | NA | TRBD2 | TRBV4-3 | CASSQILAVNTGELFF | TGCGCCAGCAGCCAAATCCTAGCGGTAAACACCGGGGAGCTGTTTTTT
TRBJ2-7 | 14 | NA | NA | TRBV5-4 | CASSATGDSYEQYF | TGTGCCAGCAGCGCTACAGGAGACTCCTACGAGCAGTACTTC